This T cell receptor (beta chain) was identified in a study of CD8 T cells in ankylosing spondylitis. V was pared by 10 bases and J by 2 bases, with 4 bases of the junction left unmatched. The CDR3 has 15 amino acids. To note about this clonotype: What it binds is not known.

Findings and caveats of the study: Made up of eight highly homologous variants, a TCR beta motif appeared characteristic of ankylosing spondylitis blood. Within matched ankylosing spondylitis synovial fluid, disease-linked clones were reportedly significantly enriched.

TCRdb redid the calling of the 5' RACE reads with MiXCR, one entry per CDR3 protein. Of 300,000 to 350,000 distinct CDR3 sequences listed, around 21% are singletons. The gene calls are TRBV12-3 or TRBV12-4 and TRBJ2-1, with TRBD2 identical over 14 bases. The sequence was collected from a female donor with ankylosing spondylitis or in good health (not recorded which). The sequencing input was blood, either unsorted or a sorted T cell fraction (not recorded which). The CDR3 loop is CATRTSGRPYNEQFF. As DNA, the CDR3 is TGTGCCACGAGGACTAGCGGGAGGCCCTACAATGAGCAGTTCTTC.